This TCR beta chain stems from a study of shared clonotypes between healthy human individuals. The V end lost 5 bases, the J end lost 2 bases, and 13 bases lay between the germline ends. The CDR3 consists of 15 residues. Germline V gene lookup returns CDR1 MNHEY and CDR2 SVGAGI. Donors were healthy HIV-negative adults without recent acute infections or vaccinations. General study points: Owing to a small donor count, the genetic and exposure-history diversity represented was limited.

This clone has a handful of counts. Antigen: not known. Clones were read by immunoSEQ multiplex PCR, and TCRdb kept only the in-frame ones, dropping some. This table has approximately 720,000 clones, roughly 78% appearing once. The source material was memory CD4+ T cells sorted from blood. Subset of the sample: CD45RA-negative fraction. The receptor was isolated from a woman aged 30 to 39 in good health. The V gene is TRBV6-5, the J gene TRBJ2-1; perhaps TRBD2 as D (5 bases). Written as DNA, the CDR3 is TGTGCCAGCAGTCCACGGGATCCCCCCTACAATGAGCAGTTCTTC. This codes for CASSPRDPPYNEQFF.